This T cell receptor beta chain stems from a study of spatial heterogeneity in lung cancer. V was trimmed by 2 bases and J by 2 bases, leaving 13 bases between them. Germline V gives CDR1 MGHRA, CDR2 YSYEKL. This CDR3 is 16 amino acids long. Time point here: sample taken at primary tumor resection. No cells were sorted before sequencing. The whole RNA sequenced was extracted from tumor, nontumor lung or frozen PBMC. Study results and caveats: Within tumors, counts of expanded alpha and beta TCRs tracked tumor mutation counts.

One entry per CDR3 protein, called by TCRdb with MiXCR from the 5' RACE reads. Of about 100,000 distinct CDR3 sequences detected, approximately 4.4% appear once; the ten largest clones hold 21%. As concerns this clonotype: Its target is unknown.

This TCR was sampled from a male donor with early-stage non-small cell lung cancer. V gene TRBV4-1 combines with J gene TRBJ2-1; tentatively, D is TRBD2 (5 bases). The sequences come from lung tumor tissue, collected at surgery. CDR3 in amino acids: CASSQPGGRTYNEQFF. DNA of the CDR3: TGCGCCAGCAGCCAACCCGGAGGCAGGACCTACAATGAGCAGTTCTTC.